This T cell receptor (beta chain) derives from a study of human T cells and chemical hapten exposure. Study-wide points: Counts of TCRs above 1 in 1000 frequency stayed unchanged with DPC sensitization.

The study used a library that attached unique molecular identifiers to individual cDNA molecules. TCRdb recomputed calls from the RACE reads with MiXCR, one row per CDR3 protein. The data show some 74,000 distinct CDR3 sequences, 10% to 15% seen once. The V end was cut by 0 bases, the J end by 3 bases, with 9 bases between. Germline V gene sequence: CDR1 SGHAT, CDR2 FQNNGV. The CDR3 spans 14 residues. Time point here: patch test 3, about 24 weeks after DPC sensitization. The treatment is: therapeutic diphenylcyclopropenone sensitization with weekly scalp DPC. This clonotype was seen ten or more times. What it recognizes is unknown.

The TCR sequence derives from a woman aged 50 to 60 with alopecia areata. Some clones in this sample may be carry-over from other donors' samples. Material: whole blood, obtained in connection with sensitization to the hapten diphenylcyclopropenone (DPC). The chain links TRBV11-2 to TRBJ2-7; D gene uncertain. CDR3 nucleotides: TGTGCCAGCAGCTTAGATCCAGGATTCTACGAGCAGTACTTC. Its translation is CASSLDPGFYEQYF.